Presented here are 3 T cell receptor beta chains from one specimen sequenced in a study of blood T cell repertoires in COVID-19. TCRdb keeps only in-frame clones here, not all; method: immunoSEQ multiplex PCR. The table records about 26,000 clones, around 91% of them present only once. The sequenced material came from peripheral blood. The receptors stem from a woman aged 55 to 70 with active COVID-19.

V usage is TRBV9 and J usage is TRBJ2-2; TRBD2 agrees at 12 bases. CDR3 length: 15 residues. The V segment lost 3 bases and the J segment 4 bases; nucleotides outside the gene matches: 1. Germline CDR1 and CDR2: SGDLS and YYNGEE. The chain's CDR3 is CASSASGRGTGELFF. The DNA of the CDR3 is TGTGCCAGCAGCGCTAGCGGGAGGGGCACCGGGGAGCTGTTTTTT.

The chain uses TRBV28 and TRBJ2-2; 11 bases agree with TRBD2. Per germline, CDR1 MDHEN and CDR2 SYDVKM. This CDR3 contains 15 residues. Trimming at V came to 8 bases and at J to 5 bases, leaving 7 bases not matched to a gene. The CDR3 DNA reads as TGTGCCAGCTCTACTAGCGGGAGAAGGACCGGGGAGCTGTTTTTT. This codes for CASSTSGRRTGELFF.

The chain uses TRBV5-6 and TRBJ2-5, with D possibly matching TRBD1 (7 bases). This CDR3 region has 16 residues. CDR1 SGHDT and CDR2 YYEEEE come from the germline V gene. The V end was cut by 0 bases, the J end by 5 bases, with 17 bases between. The CDR3 reads CASSLVHSTGRETQYF. In DNA, the CDR3 is TGTGCCAGCAGCTTGGTACACTCGACAGGGAGGGAGACCCAGTACTTC. Full variable domain (missing parts from reference TRBV5-6 and TRBJ2-5): DAGVTQSPTHLIKTRGQQVTLRCSPKSGHDTVSWYQQALGQGPQFIFQYYEEEERQRGNFPDRFSGHQFPNYSSELNVNALLLGDSALYLCASSLVHSTGRETQYFGPGTRLLVL.